This T cell receptor beta chain originates from a study of blood T cell repertoires in COVID-19. This CDR3 region has 14 residues. Trimming shortened V by 0 bases and J by 7 bases, and 7 bases separated the two germline ends. CDR1 and CDR2 from the germline V gene are LNHNV and YYDKDF (reference sequence). Using immunoSEQ multiplex PCR, the repertoire was profiled, and TCRdb retains in-frame clones only, with some absent. The repertoire includes 70,000 to 100,000 clones, 80% to 90% of them detected once, and roughly 2.5% sits in the top ten. The sequence came from a man aged 45-60 years with COVID-19, enrolled during active disease. This sequence joins TRBV15 and TRBJ1-6, with D uncertain. Sequencing was carried out using peripheral blood. CDR3 region: CATSRDSENSPLHF. CDR3 sequence (DNA): TGTGCCACCAGCAGAGACAGCGAAAATTCACCCCTCCACTTT.